The sequence of this T cell receptor beta chain was determined in a study of blood T cells in healthy people across ages (dated by TCRdb to between 2015 and 2017). At the level of the whole study: In model experiments, template switching captured roughly one uniquely barcoded TCR beta cDNA molecule for every two T cells. The study measured age-related changes in TCR beta repertoire diversity using deep sequencing normalized with unique cDNA molecular identifiers. The donors were divided into four age groups: young (average around 16 years), middle-aged (around 41), aged (roughly 66) and long-lived (roughly 86). For two donors (one aged 18 to 30 and one aged 80 or older), the study analyzed two additional independent replicas of 1 million unique cDNA reads from the same blood draw.

The CDR3 runs 16 residues from the cysteine to the phenylalanine. The sequence is cut down to CDR3 DNA, 48 bases in frame from base 1. The junction shows trimming of 4 bases on V and 4 bases on J, and the gene matches do not reach 8 bases of it. From the germline V gene, CDR1 is SGHVS and CDR2 is FQNEAQ. Here is what the overall study found, with its caveats: Total diversity estimates from one million sequenced T cells were considered lower bounds and underestimates. Bulk unsorted PBMC profiling prevented conclusive comparison of naive and antigen-experienced compartments. A strong correlation was found between observed TCR beta diversity and the percentage of naive T cells measured by flow cytometry. Observed TCR beta diversity per million T cells fell roughly linearly with age, and a significant reduction was already apparent by age around 40. The CMV infection status of donors was not known, potentially confounding age-related changes in expanded clonotypes. Compared with the aged group, more naive CD4+ T cells, fewer expanded clones and increased TCR diversity were shown by the long-lived group, suggesting age selection.

As for this clonotype: The specificity of this receptor is unknown. No per-base quality is available; no much larger clone lies one base away.

The donors were about 40 Caucasian individuals from Russia, aged roughly 6 to 100 years, who were systemically healthy. Each donor gave about 11 milliliters of peripheral blood, drawn into EDTA-treated Vacutainer tubes. Ficoll-Paque density-gradient centrifugation was used to isolate PBMCs, with at least 6 million per sample. Total RNA, at least 6 micrograms per sample, was extracted from PBMCs with Trizol reagent. Naive CD45RAhigh/CD27high T cell percentages were measured by flow cytometry on a PBMC aliquot from every donor. Library method: 5' RACE. Sequenced using an Illumina HiSeq 2500. A second PCR of about 7 to 12 cycles was performed with a sample-barcoded 5' primer and a J-beta primer mix. A unique molecular identifier was introduced onto each TCR beta cDNA molecule by a template-switch 5' adaptor carrying 12 random nucleotides. Each sample yielded at least 2.5 million CDR3-containing paired-end reads. All of the RNA was converted into first-strand cDNA using the Mint cDNA synthesis kit, with a TRBC-specific oligonucleotide serving as the primer. After uracil-DNA glycosylase treatment, a first 18-cycle PCR used universal primers M1SS and BC2_uni_R on all cDNA. As for how the authors treated the data: For normalization, 1 million high-quality reads were randomly selected from each sample, with every read carrying a distinct molecular identifier. Instead of being binned into consensus sequences, reads that shared molecular identifiers were thrown out. MiTCR, set to a Q25 quality threshold and the strictest error-elimination algorithm, was used for CDR3 identification, clonotype clustering and error correction. A nonparametric unseen species model with Euler transformation was used to estimate a lower bound on total TCR beta diversity. In TCRdb, the public reads were trimmed at Q25 with fastp and aligned with MiXCR, with productive beta chains retained. Every CDR3 protein is listed once, alongside the most common genes and DNA of its rows. These V and J calls are TCRdb output, not the study's own analysis. Present in this sample are about 930,000 distinct CDR3 sequences, 25% to 35% of which were seen just once. About 9.4% of the sample goes to the ten largest clones.

These same data were also listed under a study on T cells of mothers and their children. The second investigation adds: Donors were nine systemically healthy Caucasian individuals: three mothers and their six children. cDNA synthesis used all of the extracted RNA, with about 1.5 ug of RNA in each 15 ul reaction. In the second PCR, the M1S primer introduced both the sample barcodes and 2-4 random nucleotides. Over 9 million TCR beta CDR3 reads came from each mother, compared with about 3 million reads from each child. Thymic selection shapes the output of TCR recombination in a similar way in related and unrelated pairs, and inherited differences have a minor effect. Normalized repertoire overlap was always found to be slightly, but never significantly, higher in related mother-child pairs than in unrelated mother-child pairs. No persistent microchimeric T cell clones were found, with a detection sensitivity of approximately 94 clones per million clonotypes. Deep NGS was used in the study to compare the TCR beta repertoires of mothers and children and to look for features that separate related mother-child pairs from unrelated individuals. Mothers averaged roughly 40 +/- 4 years of age and children averaged 11 +/- 4 years. After adapter ligation was performed with NEBNext reagents, the libraries were sequenced on an Illumina HiSeq 2000 with 100+100 nt paired-end reads. To prevent cross-contamination, the mother and child libraries were prepared a month apart and were sequenced in separate runs. For each donor, somewhere between roughly 450,000 and 2,000,000 distinct TCR beta clonotypes were identified. Naive TCR beta clonotypes were estimated from low-frequency clonotypes matched to each donor's FACS-determined naive share, without sorting.

In this chain, TRBV7-8 is recombined with TRBJ2-1; TRBD1 aligns with 9 central bases. This TCR came from a woman aged 40 to 50 in good health. The sample taken for sequencing was blood. CDR3 region: CASSSGDRGRYNEQFF. The nucleotides are TGTGCCAGCAGCTCGGGAGACAGGGGGAGATACAATGAGCAGTTCTTC.